One sample yielded the 11 T cell receptor beta chains listed below, sequenced in a study of cytomegalovirus exposure and HLA in healthy donors. Primers included in the PCR were 60 Vbeta and 13 Jbeta primers. Sequencing was performed with immunoSEQ multiplex PCR; in TCRdb, only in-frame clones are kept and a portion is missing. Of around 100,000 clones detected, approximately 85% appear once; the ten largest clones hold about 3.6%. Sequencing was performed on PBMCs. These receptors were taken from a man aged 25-40 years in good health and CMV-seronegative.

The rearrangement uses TRBV19 and TRBJ2-1, with no clear D. With 3 bases removed from V and 5 bases from J, the gap between germline ends came to 8 bases. The CDR3 totals 13 residues. Germline values: CDR1 LNHDA, CDR2 SQIVND (reference sequence). The CDR3 spells CASSMRPDNEQFF. Written as DNA, the CDR3 is TGTGCCAGTAGTATGAGGCCCGACAATGAGCAGTTCTTC.

The chain is built from TRBV27 and TRBJ1-1; weak D call: TRBD1 (6 bases). The germline CDR1 and CDR2 sequences are MNHEY and SMNVEV (reference sequence). This CDR3 comprises 14 residues. V was pared by 9 bases and J by 2 bases, with 16 bases between. For the CDR3, the DNA is TGTGCCAGTTACCACGTACAGGGTAACACTGAAGCTTTCTTT. Its translation: CASYHVQGNTEAFF.

The CDR3 protein is CASSLVAKTGASYEQYF. The CDR3 DNA is TGCGCCAGCAGCTTGGTTGCAAAAACAGGGGCGTCCTACGAGCAGTACTTC. This chain links TRBV5-1 with TRBJ2-7, with TRBD1 matching 7 bases. The CDR3 consists of 17 residues. Losses at the gene ends were 0 bases for V and 1 base for J; bases not matched to a gene: 10. Germline V gene lookup returns CDR1 SGHRS and CDR2 YFSETQ.

This clone was counted a few times. This rearrangement joins TRBV7-6 to TRBJ1-3, with D maybe TRBD1 (6 bases). In germline, CDR1 is SGHVS, CDR2 FNYEAQ. The CDR3 extends over 15 amino acids. V was shortened by 2 bases and J by 5 bases, with 13 bases between the two germline ends. Here the CDR3 reads CASSLNRDTRNTIYF. In nucleotides, the CDR3 is TGTGCCAGCAGCTTAAACAGGGACACAAGAAACACCATATATTTT.

J is TRBJ2-3 and V is TRBV18; no firm D call. CDR3 length: 15 amino acids. CDR1 and CDR2 from the germline V gene are KGHSH and LQKENI. V gave up 0 bases and J gave up 6 bases, with 13 bases separating them. Here the CDR3 DNA reads TGTGCCAGCTCACCACCGTTAAGCTCCCGGGATACGCAGTATTTT. Translated, it gives CASSPPLSSRDTQYF. Looking up the rest from reference TRBV18 and TRBJ2-3 gives the full variable domain: NAGVMQNPRHLVRRRGQEARLRCSPMKGHSHVYWYRQLPEEGLKFMVYLQKENIIDESGMPKERFSAEFPKEGPSILRIQQVVRGDSAAYFCASSPPLSSRDTQYFGPGTRLTVL.

J is TRBJ2-1 and V is TRBV6-1; 9 positions agree with TRBD1. The CDR3 runs to 14 residues. Germline CDR1 and CDR2: MNHNS and SASEGT. The V segment lost 8 bases and the J segment 3 bases; nucleotides outside the gene matches: 5. CDR3 in amino acids: CASYDRGYYNEQFF. The CDR3, as DNA: TGTGCCAGCTACGACAGGGGGTACTACAATGAGCAGTTCTTC.

The rearrangement uses TRBV4-3 and TRBJ2-1; D might be TRBD1 (6 bases). With 0 bases removed from V and 5 bases from J, the gap between germline ends came to 8 bases. The CDR3 has 14 residues. The germline V gene has CDR1 LGHNA and CDR2 YSLEER. The CDR3 nucleotides read TGCGCCAGCAGCCAAGACAGGGGCGACAATGAGCAGTTCTTC. This encodes CASSQDRGDNEQFF.

The V and J genes are TRBV7-2 and TRBJ2-7; weak D call: TRBD2 (6 bases). The V and J ends lost 4 bases and 0 bases respectively, with 10 bases between them. This CDR3 comprises 14 residues. In germline, CDR1 is SGHTA, CDR2 FQGNSA. This chain's CDR3 is CASSSSDYSYEQYF. CDR3 nucleotide sequence: TGTGCCAGCAGCTCCTCGGACTACTCCTACGAGCAGTACTTC.

V usage is TRBV27 and J usage is TRBJ2-1, with TRBD2 as a possible D gene (5 bases). The CDR3 extends over 14 amino acids. Germline-derived CDR1 and CDR2 are MNHEY and SMNVEV (reference sequence). V was pared by 5 bases and J by 8 bases, with 16 bases between. This chain's CDR3 is CASSKILTNDEQFF. For the CDR3, the DNA is TGTGCCAGCAGTAAAATCTTGACTAACGATGAGCAGTTCTTC.

CDR3 residues: CAISELGGTGNTIYF. As DNA, the CDR3 is TGTGCCATCAGTGAATTGGGGGGGACTGGAAACACCATATATTTT. The V gene is TRBV10-3, the J gene TRBJ1-3; possible D gene TRBD1, 5 bases. Germline V gene lookup returns CDR1 ENHRY and CDR2 SYGVKD. Trimming took off 3 bases at V and 2 bases at J, with 11 bases between the two ends. CDR3 size: 15 residues.

The chain combines TRBV12-5 with TRBJ1-1; no firm D call. Germline V gives CDR1 LGHNT, CDR2 FRNRAP. There are 13 residues in the CDR3. Trimming removed 4 bases from V and 0 bases from J, with 6 bases in between. In nucleotides, the CDR3 is TGTGCTAGTGGTTCTGGCATGAACACTGAAGCTTTCTTT. Protein product: CASGSGMNTEAFF.